The clone carrying this TCR beta chain turned up a few times. Its target is unknown. This sample is part of a study of blood T cells in healthy people across ages. At the level of the study: Template-switching capture recovered about one barcoded beta molecule per two T cells.

The study's findings and limits: Significant beta diversity loss was already apparent by age 40, declining roughly linearly.

In each sample, at least 7 million PBMCs were isolated. A second PCR, run for roughly 7 to 11 cycles, used a sample-barcoded 5' primer plus a J-beta primer mix. TCRdb re-derived calls from the 5' RACE reads in MiXCR, one entry per CDR3 protein. Of roughly 800,000 distinct CDR3 sequences in the sample, 20% to 25% are singletons; the top ten hold under 10%. Germline assignment: CDR1 SGHDT and CDR2 YYEEEE. V gave up 4 bases and J gave up 1 base, with 11 bases separating them. This CDR3 is built from 14 residues. The same sample was also studied in work on T cells of mothers and their children. This second report adds: Normalized overlap was always slightly, never significantly, higher in related than unrelated mother-child pairs.

The TCR comes from a boy aged 5-17 years in good health. The sequencing sample was made of blood. This chain joins TRBV5-6 and TRBJ1-1, with a weak D call TRBD1 (6 bases). The CDR3 loop reads CASSPGTSNTEAFF. The CDR3 DNA is TGTGCCAGCAGCCCCGGGACATCGAACACTGAAGCTTTCTTT.